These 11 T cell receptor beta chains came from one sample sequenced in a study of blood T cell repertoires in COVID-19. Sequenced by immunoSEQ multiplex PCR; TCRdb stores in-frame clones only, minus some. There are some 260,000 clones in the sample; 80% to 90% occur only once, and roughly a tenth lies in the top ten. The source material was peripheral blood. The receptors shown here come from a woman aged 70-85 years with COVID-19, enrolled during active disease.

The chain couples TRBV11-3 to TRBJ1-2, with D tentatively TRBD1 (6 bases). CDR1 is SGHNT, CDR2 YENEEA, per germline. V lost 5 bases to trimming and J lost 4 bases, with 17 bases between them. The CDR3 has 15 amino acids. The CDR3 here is CASSPRGGRSYGYTF. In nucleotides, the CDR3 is TGTGCCAGCAGCCCCCGGGGGGGGCGCAGCTATGGCTACACCTTC.

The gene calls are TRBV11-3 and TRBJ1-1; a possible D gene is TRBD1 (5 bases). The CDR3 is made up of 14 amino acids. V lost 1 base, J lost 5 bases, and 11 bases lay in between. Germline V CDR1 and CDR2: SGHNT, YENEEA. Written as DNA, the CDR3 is TGTGCCAGCAGCTTAGGGGCAGGGTATACTGAAGCTTTCTTT. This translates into CASSLGAGYTEAFF.

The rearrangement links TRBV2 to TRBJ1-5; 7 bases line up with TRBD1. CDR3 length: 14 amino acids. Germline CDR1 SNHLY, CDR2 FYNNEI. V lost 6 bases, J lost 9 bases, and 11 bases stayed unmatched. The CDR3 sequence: CASRGTVVNGPQHF. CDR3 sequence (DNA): TGTGCCAGCAGGGGGACAGTCGTTAATGGGCCCCAGCATTTT.

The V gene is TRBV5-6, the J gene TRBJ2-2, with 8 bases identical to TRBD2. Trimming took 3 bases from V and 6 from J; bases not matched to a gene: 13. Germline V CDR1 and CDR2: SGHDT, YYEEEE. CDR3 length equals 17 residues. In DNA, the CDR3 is TGTGCCAGCAGCTACCCGACCGGGAGGGGGGGCGCCGGGGAGCTGTTTTTT. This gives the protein CASSYPTGRGGAGELFF.

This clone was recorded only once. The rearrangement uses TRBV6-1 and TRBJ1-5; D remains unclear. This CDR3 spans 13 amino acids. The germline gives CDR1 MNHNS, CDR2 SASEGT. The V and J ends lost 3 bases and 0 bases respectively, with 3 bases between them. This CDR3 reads CASSDYSNQPQHF. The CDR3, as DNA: TGTGCCAGCAGTGATTATAGCAATCAGCCCCAGCATTTT.

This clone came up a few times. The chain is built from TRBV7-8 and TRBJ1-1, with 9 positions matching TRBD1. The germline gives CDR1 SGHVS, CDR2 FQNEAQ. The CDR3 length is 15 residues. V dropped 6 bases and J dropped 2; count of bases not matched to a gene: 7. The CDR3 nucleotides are TGTGCCAGCAGACCTCCGGGACAGGGAAACACTGAAGCTTTCTTT. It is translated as CASRPPGQGNTEAFF.

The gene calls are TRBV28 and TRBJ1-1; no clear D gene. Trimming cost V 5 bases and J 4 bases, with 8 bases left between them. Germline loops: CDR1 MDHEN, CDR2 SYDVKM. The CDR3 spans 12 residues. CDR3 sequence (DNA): TGTGCCAGCAGTCAAGGAGTCACTGAAGCTTTCTTT. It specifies CASSQGVTEAFF.

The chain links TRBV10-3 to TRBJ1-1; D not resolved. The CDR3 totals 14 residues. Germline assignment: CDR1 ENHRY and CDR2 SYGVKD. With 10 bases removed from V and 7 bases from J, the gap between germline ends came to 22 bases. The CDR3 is CASQEGDGGLEAFF. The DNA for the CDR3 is TGTGCCAGCCAAGAGGGCGACGGTGGGCTTGAAGCTTTCTTT.

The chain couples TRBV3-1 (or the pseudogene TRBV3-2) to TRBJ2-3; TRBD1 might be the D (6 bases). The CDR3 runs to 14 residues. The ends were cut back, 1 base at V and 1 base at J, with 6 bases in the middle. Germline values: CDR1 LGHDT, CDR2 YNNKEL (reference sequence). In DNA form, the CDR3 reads TGTGCCAGCAGCCAAGGGACAGGCACAGATACGCAGTATTTT. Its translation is CASSQGTGTDTQYF.

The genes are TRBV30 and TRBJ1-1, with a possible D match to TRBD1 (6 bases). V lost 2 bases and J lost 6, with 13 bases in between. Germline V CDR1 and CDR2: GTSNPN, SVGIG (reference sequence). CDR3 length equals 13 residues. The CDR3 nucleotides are TGTGCCTGGAGTCCCAAGTCAGGGGCTGAAGCTTTCTTT. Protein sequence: CAWSPKSGAEAFF.

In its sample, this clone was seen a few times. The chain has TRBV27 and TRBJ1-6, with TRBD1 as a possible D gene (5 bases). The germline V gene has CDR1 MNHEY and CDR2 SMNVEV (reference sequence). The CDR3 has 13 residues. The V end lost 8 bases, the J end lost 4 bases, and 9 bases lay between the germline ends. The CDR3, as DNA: TGTGCCAGCCGGGACTTTTATAATTCACCCCTCCACTTT. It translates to CASRDFYNSPLHF.